This entry lists 8 T cell receptor beta chains sequenced from one sample in a study of blood T cell repertoires in COVID-19. TCRdb's copy holds only in-frame clones and misses some; the assay was immunoSEQ multiplex PCR. The sample lists approximately 170,000 clones; around 85% were seen once. Sequenced material: peripheral blood. All receptors come from an elderly man with COVID-19, enrolled during active disease.

The V and J genes are TRBV18 and TRBJ1-5; 7 bases align to TRBD1. The germline V gene has CDR1 KGHSH and CDR2 LQKENI. CDR3 length: 16 residues. With 4 bases clipped from V and 2 bases from J, the junction kept 8 bases outside the gene matches. The CDR3 spells CASSLLDTGGNQPQHF. CDR3 sequence (DNA): TGTGCCAGCTCACTTTTGGACACAGGGGGCAATCAGCCCCAGCATTTT.

Note on this clone: The same CDR3 also results from other DNA sequences found in this sample. The chain carries TRBV5-1 and TRBJ1-2, with 8 nucleotides matching TRBD1. V trimming: 4 bases; J trimming: 7 bases; junction bases outside the gene matches: 6. There are 13 residues in the CDR3. Germline CDR1 is SGHRS and CDR2 is YFSETQ. CDR3 nucleotides: TGCGCCAGCAGCCTTGGACAGGGAGGTGGCTACACCTTC. It translates to CASSLGQGGGYTF.

V gene TRBV19 combines with J gene TRBJ1-4, with D tentatively TRBD1 (6 bases). The germline CDR1 and CDR2 sequences are LNHDA and SQIVND (reference sequence). Trimming pared 6 bases from V and 5 bases from J, leaving 16 bases between. The CDR3 is 15 residues long. The CDR3 DNA is TGTGCCAGTAGCCCCGCGTGGACAGCCAATGAAAAACTGTTTTTT. Translating it yields CASSPAWTANEKLFF. The variable domain in full, completed from reference TRBV19 and TRBJ1-4, reads DGGITQSPKYLFRKEGQNVTLSCEQNLNHDAMYWYRQDPGQGLRLIYYSQIVNDFQKGDIAEGYSVSREKKESFPLTVTSAQKNPTAFYLCASSPAWTANEKLFFGSGTQLSVL.

This clone was detected only a few times. The V and J genes are TRBV7-2 and TRBJ1-1, with TRBD1 as a possible D gene (6 bases). Per germline, CDR1 SGHTA and CDR2 FQGNSA. CDR3 length: 14 residues. The V and J ends lost 3 bases and 1 base respectively, with 9 bases between them. CDR3 in DNA: TGTGCCAGCAGCTTCCAGGGGTGGAACACTGAAGCTTTCTTT. This gives the protein CASSFQGWNTEAFF.

The chain uses TRBV3-1 (or the pseudogene TRBV3-2) and TRBJ1-1; 9 bases are a match to TRBD1. Germline trimming cut 0 bases from V and 4 bases from J; bases unmatched to any gene: 6. This CDR3 region has 16 residues. The V gene's germline CDR1 is LGHDT and CDR2 YNNKEL (reference sequence). CDR3 residues: CASSQDSTGGFTEAFF. Here the CDR3 DNA reads TGTGCCAGCAGCCAAGACTCGACAGGGGGGTTCACTGAAGCTTTCTTT.

The genes are TRBV10-2 and TRBJ1-6, with 9 positions matching TRBD1. The junction had 10 bases not matched to a gene; V was cut back by 1 base and J by 9 bases. This CDR3 has 17 amino acids. CDR1 WSHSY and CDR2 SAAADI come from the germline V gene. CDR3 residues: CASSELGDRGIVSPLHF. The DNA of the CDR3 is TGCGCCAGCAGTGAGTTAGGAGACAGGGGGATTGTTTCACCCCTCCACTTT.

The chain uses TRBV19 and TRBJ2-3; 7 nucleotides match TRBD1. The ends lost 6 bases at V and 0 bases at J; junction bases unmatched: 9. The CDR3 totals 16 residues. The germline gives CDR1 LNHDA, CDR2 SQIVND (reference sequence). This CDR3 reads CASRAPGQSSTDTQYF. The CDR3 DNA is TGTGCCAGTAGAGCACCGGGACAGAGTAGCACAGATACGCAGTATTTT.

The chain has TRBV11-2 and TRBJ2-1; no clear D gene. Trimming pared 5 bases from V and 0 bases from J, leaving 8 bases between. This CDR3 has 14 residues. Germline CDR1 reads SGHAT; CDR2 reads FQNNGV. CDR3 sequence: CASSQSSSYNEQFF. The CDR3 DNA sequence: TGTGCCAGCAGCCAATCCAGCTCCTACAATGAGCAGTTCTTC.